This T cell receptor (beta chain) was sequenced in a study of shared clonotypes between healthy human individuals (dated by TCRdb to the early 2020s). The study in broad terms: The cohort comprised two women and three men aged 18 to 49 years. For each donor, CD4 naive and CD4 memory were each run on three plates, CD8 naive on two plates, and CD8 memory on one plate. Blood TCR repertoires of 5 or 6 healthy adults were deeply sequenced to estimate repertoire size and the extent of clonotype sharing between individuals. Different laboratories and diverse techniques were used to prepare libraries and sequence TCR repertoires, to increase sequencing depth and limit assay-specific biases. Each donor's leukapheresis produced roughly between roughly 0.85 and 10 billion PBMCs.

There are 14 amino acids in the CDR3, from cysteine to phenylalanine inclusive. Only the CDR3 portion is preserved as DNA: 42 bases, with reading frame beginning at the first base. At the junction V is shortened by 3 bases and J by 7 bases, with 13 bases in between. Sequences SNHLY (CDR1) and FYNNEI (CDR2) are obtained from the germline V gene. Using the deep immunoSEQ assay, multiplex PCR amplified TCR CDR3 regions from genomic DNA. For each cell subset, the extracted genomic DNA was distributed evenly across all wells of several immunoSEQ 96-well plates, and each plate served as one replicate. For sorted subsets, roughly 200 ng of genomic DNA, equivalent to 25,000 to 30,000 T cell genomes, went into each replicate PCR. Purified libraries were quantified with a Qubit 3.0 fluorometer, sized on a Bioanalyzer 2100, and re-quantified with the KAPA Library Quantification kit. Every immunoSEQ 96-well plate was sequenced on a dedicated single-read 150-cycle Illumina NextSeq 550 flow cell. Turning to the authors' computational methods: Because only junctional sequences without quality scores were contained in the immunoSEQ output, filtering matching that applied to full-length reads could not be performed. To assign V/J genes and CDR3, sequences were annotated using PyIR, a Python wrapper for IgBLAST v1.9, with IMGT germline references. Reads were removed for weak V/J assignments (E-value above 1e-6), missing CDR3, stop codons, out-of-frame junctions, or ambiguous translated residues. V3J clonotypes were defined as sequences sharing an identical inferred V gene, J gene, and CDR3 amino acid sequence. Percentage overlap between repertoires was computed as shared unique clonotypes divided by the size of the smaller repertoire. Repertoire richness was assessed with RTK rarefaction, the Chao1 estimator, and Recon v2.1 estimates of unobserved clonotypes. OLGA was used to compute generation probabilities for all TCRbeta clonotypes that the gDNA method yielded from several donors. TCRdb obtained this table from immuneACCESS and retained in-frame rearrangements with V and J assigned. These tables miss some clones; where compared with another copy, unresolved V genes account for less than half of the shortfall, and the remainder is unexplained. That table is the source of V, J and clone size, and D and trimming were worked out from the DNA. In all, the sample holds 950,000 to 1,300,000 clones, and about 75% of those were seen once. The ten largest clones represent around 1.5% of the sample.

On this clone itself: No cognate antigen has been identified for it. The sample holds no much larger clone one base away, and base qualities are not on file.

Healthy HIV-negative adults with no recently reported acute infections or vaccinations were included as donors. Every donor was a Caucasian adult residing in Nashville, Tennessee, USA. CD4+ T cells were enriched by magnetic negative selection, after which naive cells were positively selected on CD45RA and the negative fraction was taken as the memory subset. After blood collection by leukapheresis, PBMCs were isolated using Ficoll-Histopaque density gradient centrifugation and then cryopreserved in the vapor phase of liquid nitrogen. Purity and quantity of every magnetically sorted T cell population were checked by analytical flow cytometry. Genomic DNA was isolated from every sorted fraction and measured by UV absorbance on a Nanodrop 2000c. What the study reported, not specific to this receptor: Sampling was restricted to blood, and TCR repertoires in tissue are likely to differ from TCR repertoires in blood. About 5% of naive CD4, 3.5% of naive CD8, roughly 2.4% of memory CD4, and about 0.4% of memory CD8 clonotypes were shared across several donors. The small number of donors limited the genetic and exposure-history diversity represented. Incomplete sequencing was indicated by rarefaction of sorted-subset datasets, despite the large sequencing depth. Pairwise subsampling indicated that sequencing depth was expected to affect the degree of clonotype sharing among donors. Naive subsets generally had larger estimated clonotype richness than memory subsets. Compared with non-shared clonotypes, the clonotypes found in all four sorted-subset donors had higher generation probabilities.

The chain is encoded by TRBV2 joined to TRBJ2-1; the D gene is perhaps TRBD2, from 6 matching bases. The TCR originated in a man aged 18 to 29 in good health. The sample comprised memory CD4+ T cells sorted from blood. Reading the label with the study, this specimen's cell subset or site is: CD45RA-negative fraction. Here is the DNA: TGTGCCAGCAGTGACTTAGGAGGGATTAATGAGCAGTTCTTC. This gives the protein CASSDLGGINEQFF.